This T cell receptor (beta chain) originates from a study of CD8 T cells in ankylosing spondylitis. Notes on this clonotype: Its antigen is still unknown.

Regarding the study as a whole: Within ankylosing spondylitis blood, a TCR beta motif made up of under 10 highly homologous variants appeared to be characteristic. As reported, disease-linked clones showed significant enrichment in matched ankylosing spondylitis synovial fluid. Peripheral blood held disease-linked clones only at relatively low frequency, and these were CD8+.

CDR1 and CDR2 from the germline V gene are SEHNR and FQNEAQ (reference sequence). The CDR3 totals 15 residues. Deletions cut 1 base from V and 2 bases from J, with 11 bases between. The TCR beta libraries were generated through quantitative 5'-RACE incorporating molecular barcodes. Using its own MiXCR run on the 5' RACE reads, TCRdb lists one record per CDR3 protein. Among under 150,000 distinct CDR3 sequences, 15% to 20% were seen once, and the ten largest hold roughly a third. The chain couples TRBV7-9 to TRBJ1-1, with D unresolved. The receptor was isolated from a male donor with ankylosing spondylitis. The specimen was blood, either unsorted or a sorted T cell fraction (not recorded which). The CDR3 reads CASSLGRGENTEAFF. CDR3 in DNA: TGTGCCAGCAGCTTAGGCCGGGGAGAAAACACTGAAGCTTTCTTT. Based on the CDR3 plus reference TRBV7-9 and TRBJ1-1, the full variable domain is DTGVSQNPRHKITKRGQNVTFRCDPISEHNRLYWYRQTLGQGPEFLTYFQNEAQLEKSRLLSDRFSAERPKGSFSTLEIQRTEQGDSAMYLCASSLGRGENTEAFFGQGTRLTVV.